Sequencing of this TCR beta chain was carried out in a study of CD8 T cells in Susac syndrome. This CDR3 is 13 amino acids long. V lost 4 bases to trimming and J lost 2 bases, with 8 bases between them. Germline V gene data show CDR1 as SQVTM and CDR2 as ANQGSEA. The authors reverse transcribed roughly 0.5 to 1 ug RNA with random hexamers. The authors amplified TCR beta CDR3 across 54 Vbeta and 13 Jbeta using immunoSEQ multiplex PCR. Each CDR3 protein gets one entry after TCRdb re-called the immunoSEQ multiplex PCR reads with MiXCR. This table holds around 300,000 distinct CDR3 sequences, roughly 90% found once.

Material: CD8+ T cells from PBMCs. The sequence derives from a human donor with multiple sclerosis. The chain uses TRBV29-1 and TRBJ2-2, with unresolved D. CDR3 nucleotides: TGCAGCGTTGCTGAGGAAAACACCGGGGAGCTGTTTTTT. It yields the protein CSVAEENTGELFF.